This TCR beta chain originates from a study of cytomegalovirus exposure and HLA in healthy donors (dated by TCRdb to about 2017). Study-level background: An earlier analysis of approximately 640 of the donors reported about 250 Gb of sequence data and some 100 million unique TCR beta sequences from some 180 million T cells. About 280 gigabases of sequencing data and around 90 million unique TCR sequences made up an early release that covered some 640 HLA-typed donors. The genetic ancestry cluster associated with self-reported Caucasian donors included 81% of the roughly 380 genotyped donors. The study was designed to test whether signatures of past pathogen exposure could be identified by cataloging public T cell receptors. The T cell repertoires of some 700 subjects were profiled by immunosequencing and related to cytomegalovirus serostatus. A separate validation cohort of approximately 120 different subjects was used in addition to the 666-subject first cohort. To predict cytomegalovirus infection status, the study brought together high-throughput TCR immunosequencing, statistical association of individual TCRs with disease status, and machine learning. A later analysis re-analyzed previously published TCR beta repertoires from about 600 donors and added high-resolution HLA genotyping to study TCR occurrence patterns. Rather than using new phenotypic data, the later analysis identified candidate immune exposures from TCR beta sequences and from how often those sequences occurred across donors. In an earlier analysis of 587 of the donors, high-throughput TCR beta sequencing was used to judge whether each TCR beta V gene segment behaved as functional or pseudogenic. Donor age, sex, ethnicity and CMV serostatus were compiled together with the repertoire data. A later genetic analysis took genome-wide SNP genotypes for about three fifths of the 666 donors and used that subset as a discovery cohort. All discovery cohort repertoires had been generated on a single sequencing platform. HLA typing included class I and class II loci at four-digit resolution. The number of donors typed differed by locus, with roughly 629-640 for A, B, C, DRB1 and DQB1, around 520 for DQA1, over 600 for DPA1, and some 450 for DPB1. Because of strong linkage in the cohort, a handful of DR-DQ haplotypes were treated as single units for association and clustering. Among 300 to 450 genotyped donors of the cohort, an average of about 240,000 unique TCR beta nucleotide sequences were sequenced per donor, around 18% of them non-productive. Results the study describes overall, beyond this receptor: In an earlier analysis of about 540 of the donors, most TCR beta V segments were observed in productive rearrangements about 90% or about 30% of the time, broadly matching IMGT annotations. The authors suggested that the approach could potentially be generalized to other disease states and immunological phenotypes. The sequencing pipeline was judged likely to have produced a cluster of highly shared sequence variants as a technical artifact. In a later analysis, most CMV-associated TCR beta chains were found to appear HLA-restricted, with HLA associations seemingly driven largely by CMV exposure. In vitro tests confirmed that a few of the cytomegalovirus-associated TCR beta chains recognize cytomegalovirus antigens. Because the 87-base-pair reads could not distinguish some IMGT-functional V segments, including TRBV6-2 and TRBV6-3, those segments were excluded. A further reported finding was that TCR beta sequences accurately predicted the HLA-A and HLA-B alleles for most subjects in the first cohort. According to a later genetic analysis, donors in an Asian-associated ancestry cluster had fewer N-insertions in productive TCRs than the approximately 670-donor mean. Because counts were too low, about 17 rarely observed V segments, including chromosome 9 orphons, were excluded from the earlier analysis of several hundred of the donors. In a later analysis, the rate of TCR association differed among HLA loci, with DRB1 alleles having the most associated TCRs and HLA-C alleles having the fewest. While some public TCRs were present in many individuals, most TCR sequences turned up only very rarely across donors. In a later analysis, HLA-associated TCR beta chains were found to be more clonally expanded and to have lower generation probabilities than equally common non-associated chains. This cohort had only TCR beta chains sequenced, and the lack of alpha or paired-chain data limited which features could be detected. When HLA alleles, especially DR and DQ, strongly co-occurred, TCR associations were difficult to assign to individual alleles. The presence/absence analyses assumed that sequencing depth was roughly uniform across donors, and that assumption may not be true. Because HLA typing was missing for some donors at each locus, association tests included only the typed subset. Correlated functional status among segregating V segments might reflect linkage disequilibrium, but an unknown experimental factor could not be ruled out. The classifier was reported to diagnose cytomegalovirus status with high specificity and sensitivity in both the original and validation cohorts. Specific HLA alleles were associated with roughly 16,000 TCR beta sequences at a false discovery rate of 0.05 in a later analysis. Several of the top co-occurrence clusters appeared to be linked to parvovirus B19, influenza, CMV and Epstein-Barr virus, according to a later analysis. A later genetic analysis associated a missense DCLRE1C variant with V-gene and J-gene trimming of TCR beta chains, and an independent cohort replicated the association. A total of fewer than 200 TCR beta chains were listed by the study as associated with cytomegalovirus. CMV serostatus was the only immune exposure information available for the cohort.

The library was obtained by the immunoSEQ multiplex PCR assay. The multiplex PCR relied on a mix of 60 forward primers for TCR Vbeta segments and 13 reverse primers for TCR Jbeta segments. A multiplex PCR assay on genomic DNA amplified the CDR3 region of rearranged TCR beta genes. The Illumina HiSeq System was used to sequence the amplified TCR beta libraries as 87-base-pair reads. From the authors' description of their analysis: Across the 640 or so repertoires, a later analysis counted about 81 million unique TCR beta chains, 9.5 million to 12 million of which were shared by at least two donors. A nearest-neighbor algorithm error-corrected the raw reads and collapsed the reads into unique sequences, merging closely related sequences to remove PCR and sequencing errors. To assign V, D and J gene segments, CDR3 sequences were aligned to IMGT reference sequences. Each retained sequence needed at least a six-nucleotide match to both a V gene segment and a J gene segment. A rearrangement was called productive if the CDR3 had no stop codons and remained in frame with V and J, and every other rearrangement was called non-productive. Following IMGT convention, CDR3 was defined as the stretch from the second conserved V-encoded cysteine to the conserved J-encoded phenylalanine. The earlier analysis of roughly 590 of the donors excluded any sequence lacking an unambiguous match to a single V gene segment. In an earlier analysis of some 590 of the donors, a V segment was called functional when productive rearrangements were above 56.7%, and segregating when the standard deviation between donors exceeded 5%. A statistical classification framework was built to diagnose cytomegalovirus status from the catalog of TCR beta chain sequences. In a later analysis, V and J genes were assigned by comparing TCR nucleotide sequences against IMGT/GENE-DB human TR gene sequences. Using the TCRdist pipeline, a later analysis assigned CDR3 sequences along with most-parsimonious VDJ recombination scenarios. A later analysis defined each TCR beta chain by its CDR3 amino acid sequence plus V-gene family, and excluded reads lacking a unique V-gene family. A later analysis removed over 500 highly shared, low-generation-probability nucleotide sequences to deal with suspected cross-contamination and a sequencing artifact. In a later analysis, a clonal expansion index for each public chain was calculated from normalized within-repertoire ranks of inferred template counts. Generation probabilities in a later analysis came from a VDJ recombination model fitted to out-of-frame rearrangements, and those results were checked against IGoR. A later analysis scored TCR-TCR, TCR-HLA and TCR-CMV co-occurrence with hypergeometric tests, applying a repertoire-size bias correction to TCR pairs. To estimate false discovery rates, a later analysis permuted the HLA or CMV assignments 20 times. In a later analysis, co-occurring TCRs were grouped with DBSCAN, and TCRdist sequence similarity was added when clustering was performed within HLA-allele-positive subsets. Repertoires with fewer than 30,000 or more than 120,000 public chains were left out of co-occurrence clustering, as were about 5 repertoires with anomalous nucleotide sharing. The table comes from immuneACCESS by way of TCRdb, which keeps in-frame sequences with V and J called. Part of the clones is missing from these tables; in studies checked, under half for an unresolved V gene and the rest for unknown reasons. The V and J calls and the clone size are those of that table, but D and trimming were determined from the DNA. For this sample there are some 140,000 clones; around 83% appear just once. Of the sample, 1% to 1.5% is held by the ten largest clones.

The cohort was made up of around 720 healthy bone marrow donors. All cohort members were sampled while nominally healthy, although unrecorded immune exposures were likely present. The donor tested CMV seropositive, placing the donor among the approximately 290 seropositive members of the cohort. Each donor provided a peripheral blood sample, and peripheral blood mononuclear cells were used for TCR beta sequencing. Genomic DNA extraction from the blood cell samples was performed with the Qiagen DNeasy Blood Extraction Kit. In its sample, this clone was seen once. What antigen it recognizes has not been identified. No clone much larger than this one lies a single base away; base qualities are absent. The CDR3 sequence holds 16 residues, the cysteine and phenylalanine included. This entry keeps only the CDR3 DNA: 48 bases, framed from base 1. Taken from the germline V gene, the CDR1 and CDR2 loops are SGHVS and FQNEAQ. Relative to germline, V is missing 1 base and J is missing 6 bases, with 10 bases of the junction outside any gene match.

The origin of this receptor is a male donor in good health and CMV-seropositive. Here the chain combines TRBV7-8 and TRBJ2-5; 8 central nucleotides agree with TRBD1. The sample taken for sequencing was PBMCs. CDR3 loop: CASSLGMGTGQQTQYF. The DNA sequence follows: TGTGCCAGCAGCTTAGGTATGGGGACAGGTCAACAGACCCAGTACTTC. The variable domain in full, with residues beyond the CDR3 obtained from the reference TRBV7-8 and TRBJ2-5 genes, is GAGVSQSPRYKVAKRGQDVALRCDPISGHVSLFWYQQALGQGPEFLTYFQNEAQLDKSGLPSDRFFAERPEGSVSTLKIQRTQQEDSAVYLCASSLGMGTGQQTQYFGPGTRLLVL.